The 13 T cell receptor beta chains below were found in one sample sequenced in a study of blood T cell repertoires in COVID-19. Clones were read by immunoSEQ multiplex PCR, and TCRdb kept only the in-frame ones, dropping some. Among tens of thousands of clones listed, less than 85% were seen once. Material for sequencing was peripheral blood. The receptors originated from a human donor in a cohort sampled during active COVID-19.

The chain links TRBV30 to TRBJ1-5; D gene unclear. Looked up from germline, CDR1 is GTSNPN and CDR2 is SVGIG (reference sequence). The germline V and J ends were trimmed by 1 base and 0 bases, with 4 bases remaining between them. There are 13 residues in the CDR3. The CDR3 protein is CAWSDFSNQPQHF. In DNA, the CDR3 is TGTGCCTGGAGTGACTTTAGCAATCAGCCCCAGCATTTT.

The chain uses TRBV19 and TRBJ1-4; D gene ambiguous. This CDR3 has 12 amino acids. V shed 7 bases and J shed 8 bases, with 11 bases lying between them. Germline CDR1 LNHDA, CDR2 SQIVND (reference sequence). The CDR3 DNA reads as TGTGCCAGTAAGGAGTCGTACGAAAAACTGTTTTTT. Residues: CASKESYEKLFF.

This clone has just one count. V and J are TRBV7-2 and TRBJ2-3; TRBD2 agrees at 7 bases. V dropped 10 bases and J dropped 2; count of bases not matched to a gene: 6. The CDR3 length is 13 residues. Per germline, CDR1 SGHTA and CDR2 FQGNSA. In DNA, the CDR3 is TGTGCCACGGGGCGGGGGACCACAGATACGCAGTATTTT. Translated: CATGRGTTDTQYF.

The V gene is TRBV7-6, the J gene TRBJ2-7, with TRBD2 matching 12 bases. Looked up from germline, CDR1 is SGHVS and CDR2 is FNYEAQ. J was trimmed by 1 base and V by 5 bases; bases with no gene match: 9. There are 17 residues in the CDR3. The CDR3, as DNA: TGTGCCAGCAGCCCAGCTAGCGGGAGGGCCTCGTCCTACGAGCAGTACTTC. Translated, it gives CASSPASGRASSYEQYF.

CDR3: CASSLGTGGDTIYF. As DNA, the CDR3 is TGTGCCAGCAGCTTAGGCACCGGAGGAGACACCATATATTTT. The V call is TRBV7-2, the J call TRBJ1-3; D gene ambiguous. Trimming shortened V by 1 base and J by 8 bases, and 12 bases separated the two germline ends. The CDR3 totals 14 residues. From germline, CDR1 is SGHTA and CDR2 FQGNSA. Combining the CDR3 with reference TRBV7-2 and TRBJ1-3 gives the whole variable domain GAGVSQSPSNKVTEKGKDVELRCDPISGHTALYWYRQSLGQGLEFLIYFQGNSAPDKSGLPSDRFSAERTGGSVSTLTIQRTQQEDSAVYLCASSLGTGGDTIYFGEGSWLTVV.

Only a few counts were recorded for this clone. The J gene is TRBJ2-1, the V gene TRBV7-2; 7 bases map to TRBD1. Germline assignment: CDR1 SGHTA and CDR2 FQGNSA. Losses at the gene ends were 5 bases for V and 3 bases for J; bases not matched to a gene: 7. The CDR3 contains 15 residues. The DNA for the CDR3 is TGTGCCAGCAGCCCATGGGGACAGAACTACAATGAGCAGTTCTTC. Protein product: CASSPWGQNYNEQFF. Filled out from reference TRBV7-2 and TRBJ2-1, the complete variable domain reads GAGVSQSPSNKVTEKGKDVELRCDPISGHTALYWYRQSLGQGLEFLIYFQGNSAPDKSGLPSDRFSAERTGGSVSTLTIQRTQQEDSAVYLCASSPWGQNYNEQFFGPGTRLTVL.

CDR3 DNA sequence: TGCGCCAGCAGCCGGTGGGGGGTCGACACTGAAGCTTTCTTT. Translation: CASSRWGVDTEAFF. J is TRBJ1-1 and V is TRBV5-1; maybe TRBD1 (5 bases). The ends were cut back, 4 bases at V and 3 bases at J, with 13 bases in the middle. The CDR3 sequence is 14 residues long. Germline CDR1 reads SGHRS; CDR2 reads YFSETQ.

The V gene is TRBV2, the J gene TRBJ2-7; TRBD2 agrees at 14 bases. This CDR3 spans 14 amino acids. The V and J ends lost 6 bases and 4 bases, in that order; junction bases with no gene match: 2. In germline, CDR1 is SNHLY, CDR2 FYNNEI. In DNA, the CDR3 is TGTGCCAGCAGGGGACTAGCGGGAGTGTACGAGCAGTACTTC. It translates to CASRGLAGVYEQYF. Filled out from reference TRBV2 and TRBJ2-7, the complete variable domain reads EPEVTQTPSHQVTQMGQEVILRCVPISNHLYFYWYRQILGQKVEFLVSFYNNEISEKSEIFDDQFSVERPDGSNFTLKIRSTKLEDSAMYFCASRGLAGVYEQYFGPGTRLTVT.

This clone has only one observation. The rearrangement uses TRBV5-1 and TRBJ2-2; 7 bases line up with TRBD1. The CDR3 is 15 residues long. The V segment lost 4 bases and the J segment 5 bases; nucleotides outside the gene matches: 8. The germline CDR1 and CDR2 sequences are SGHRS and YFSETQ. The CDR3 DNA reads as TGCGCCAGCAGCGCCGACAGGGTTGAAACCGGGGAGCTGTTTTTT. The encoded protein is CASSADRVETGELFF.

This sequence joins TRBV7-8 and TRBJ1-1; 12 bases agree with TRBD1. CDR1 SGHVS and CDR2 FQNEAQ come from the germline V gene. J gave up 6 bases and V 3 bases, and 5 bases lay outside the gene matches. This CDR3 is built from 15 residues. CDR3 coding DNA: TGTGCCAGCAGCTTCGGGACAGGGGGCGCCGCTGAAGCTTTCTTT. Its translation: CASSFGTGGAAEAFF.

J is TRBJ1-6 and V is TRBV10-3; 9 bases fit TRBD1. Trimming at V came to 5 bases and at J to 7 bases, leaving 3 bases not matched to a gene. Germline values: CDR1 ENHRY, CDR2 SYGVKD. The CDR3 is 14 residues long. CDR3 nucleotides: TGTGCCATCAGTTCCGGGACAGGGAATTCACCCCTCCACTTT. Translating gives CAISSGTGNSPLHF.

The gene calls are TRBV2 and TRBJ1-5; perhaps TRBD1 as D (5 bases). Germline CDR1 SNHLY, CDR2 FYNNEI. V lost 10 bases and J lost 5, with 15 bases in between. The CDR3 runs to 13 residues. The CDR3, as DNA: TGTGCCACGGGGGAAGGGCGTTATCAGCCCCAGCATTTT. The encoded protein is CATGEGRYQPQHF.

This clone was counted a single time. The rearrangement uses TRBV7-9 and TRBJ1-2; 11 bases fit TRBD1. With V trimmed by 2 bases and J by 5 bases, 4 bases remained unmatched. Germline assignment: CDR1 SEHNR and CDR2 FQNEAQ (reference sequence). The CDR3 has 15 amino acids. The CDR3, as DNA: TGTGCCAGCAGCTTACGGACAGGGGGCGGTTATGGCTACACCTTC. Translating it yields CASSLRTGGGYGYTF.